The rows below give T cell receptor beta chains drawn from one sample of a study of blood T cell repertoires in COVID-19. TCRdb's copy holds only in-frame clones and misses some; the assay was immunoSEQ multiplex PCR. Among about 100,000 clones listed, approximately 92% were seen once. Sequenced input: peripheral blood. The receptors derive from a man in his 70s with acute or convalescent COVID-19. Each CDR3 is given without its conserved first and last residue. The order of the fields is V gene, J gene, CDR3 protein.

v_gene: TRBV7-9; j_gene: TRBJ2-7; CDR3aa: ASSLAGQDLSYEQY
v_gene: TRBV6-5; j_gene: TRBJ1-2; CDR3aa: ASIGSTPYGYT
v_gene: TRBV25-1; j_gene: TRBJ2-2; CDR3aa: ASSVSGANTGELF
v_gene: TRBV5-1; j_gene: TRBJ1-5; CDR3aa: ASSPGQTNQPQH
v_gene: TRBV5-4; j_gene: TRBJ2-5; CDR3aa: ASSLLISGGARETQY
v_gene: TRBV5-6; j_gene: TRBJ1-4; CDR3aa: ASSLVPSTNEKLF
v_gene: TRBV18; j_gene: TRBJ2-1; CDR3aa: ASSPTGQGYNEQF
v_gene: TRBV7-9; j_gene: TRBJ2-7; CDR3aa: ASRPGTSYEQY
v_gene: TRBV5-1; j_gene: TRBJ2-7; CDR3aa: ASSLNGPLYEQY
v_gene: TRBV9; j_gene: TRBJ2-1; CDR3aa: ASSVGGLGNEQF
v_gene: TRBV6-6; j_gene: TRBJ1-5; CDR3aa: ASSYGGPVQPQH
v_gene: TRBV3-1/TRBV3-2; j_gene: TRBJ1-2; CDR3aa: ASSHMTGTYGYT
v_gene: TRBV7-8; j_gene: TRBJ1-1; CDR3aa: ASSSSTQSNTEAF
v_gene: TRBV6-5; j_gene: TRBJ2-7; CDR3aa: AGSYEQGKEY
v_gene: TRBV28; j_gene: TRBJ2-5; CDR3aa: ASSLLARGGQETQY
v_gene: TRBV3-1/TRBV3-2; j_gene: TRBJ2-7; CDR3aa: ASSQVGTSVYEQY
v_gene: TRBV3-1/TRBV3-2; j_gene: TRBJ2-7; CDR3aa: ASSQEHSGVLSDEQY
v_gene: TRBV5-1; j_gene: TRBJ2-1; CDR3aa: ASSSDTNEQF
v_gene: TRBV3-1/TRBV3-2; j_gene: TRBJ2-2; CDR3aa: ASSQRGGSNTGELF
v_gene: TRBV5-1; j_gene: TRBJ1-6; CDR3aa: ASSPGGSDSPLH
v_gene: TRBV29-1; j_gene: TRBJ2-5; CDR3aa: SVGGPETQY
v_gene: TRBV9; j_gene: TRBJ2-3; CDR3aa: ASSLSIGAGGKDTQY
v_gene: TRBV30; j_gene: TRBJ1-1; CDR3aa: AWSDPSGGKAEAF
v_gene: TRBV7-2; j_gene: TRBJ2-7; CDR3aa: ASSLDLTGGRIEQY
v_gene: TRBV5-1; j_gene: TRBJ1-1; CDR3aa: ASSSRDRHMNTEAF
v_gene: TRBV5-6; j_gene: TRBJ1-5; CDR3aa: ASSVGQRNQPQH
v_gene: TRBV5-1; j_gene: .; CDR3aa: ASSDSVGYEQY
v_gene: TRBV19; j_gene: TRBJ1-5; CDR3aa: ASSIRQDINQPQH
v_gene: TRBV5-8; j_gene: TRBJ2-7; CDR3aa: ASSTDSSYEQY
v_gene: TRBV5-1; j_gene: TRBJ1-2; CDR3aa: ASSEDGLYGYT
v_gene: TRBV19; j_gene: TRBJ1-1; CDR3aa: ASSSDRGDTEAF
v_gene: TRBV5-1; j_gene: TRBJ2-7; CDR3aa: ASSLAGVPGEQY
v_gene: TRBV28; j_gene: TRBJ2-7; CDR3aa: ASTTGGYEQY
v_gene: TRBV7-9; j_gene: TRBJ2-1; CDR3aa: ASSLNLRGAHHEQF
v_gene: TRBV5-1; j_gene: TRBJ2-5; CDR3aa: ASLRDREGETQY
v_gene: TRBV5-1; j_gene: TRBJ2-7; CDR3aa: ASSSAGGPGEQY
v_gene: TRBV6-5; j_gene: TRBJ2-5; CDR3aa: ASSYSIGGLLTQY
v_gene: TRBV3-1/TRBV3-2; j_gene: TRBJ1-1; CDR3aa: ASSQAGGGTEAF
v_gene: TRBV12-5; j_gene: TRBJ2-5; CDR3aa: ASGLGILAGGSETQY
v_gene: TRBV6-5; j_gene: TRBJ2-5; CDR3aa: ASSWGTGAGEETQY
v_gene: TRBV28; j_gene: TRBJ2-5; CDR3aa: ASSNGQQETQY
v_gene: TRBV20-1; j_gene: TRBJ1-2; CDR3aa: SAPKGYGYT
v_gene: TRBV10-2; j_gene: TRBJ1-5; CDR3aa: ASRPTGFNQPQH
v_gene: TRBV11-2; j_gene: TRBJ2-3; CDR3aa: ASRSFPGRDTQY
v_gene: TRBV13; j_gene: TRBJ2-1; CDR3aa: ASSFGTAEQF
v_gene: TRBV11-3; j_gene: TRBJ2-7; CDR3aa: ASSLARASSYEQY
v_gene: TRBV14; j_gene: TRBJ2-7; CDR3aa: ASSQVAGAAYEQY
v_gene: TRBV19; j_gene: TRBJ2-3; CDR3aa: ASSIARLSTDTQY
v_gene: TRBV15; j_gene: TRBJ1-5; CDR3aa: ATSRDWGDRGINQPQH
v_gene: TRBV6-1; j_gene: TRBJ1-4; CDR3aa: ASSDGRGRNEKLF
v_gene: TRBV6-5; j_gene: TRBJ1-3; CDR3aa: ASSYYGSSGNTIY
v_gene: TRBV4-1; j_gene: TRBJ2-1; CDR3aa: ASSQLVAGGNEQF
v_gene: TRBV5-4; j_gene: TRBJ2-3; CDR3aa: ASSWATSPSDTQY
v_gene: TRBV6-5; j_gene: TRBJ1-2; CDR3aa: ASSYTWTGVNYGYT
v_gene: TRBV15; j_gene: TRBJ2-4; CDR3aa: ATSLAGSAKNIQY